This T cell receptor (beta chain) was recorded in a study of CD8+CD57+ T cells in acquired aplastic anemia (dated by TCRdb to the late 2010s). Describing the broader study: On average, sorted CD4+ and CD8+ cells yielded 3.2 ug of extracted DNA, with a range of roughly 0.17 to 30 ug. Mean read counts for healthy donor samples were 9 million to 10.8 million for CD4+ cells and roughly 12 million for CD8+ cells.

The research as a whole found: Roughly 30 CD8+ CDR3 sequences were shared between patients and controls but appeared highly expressed in patients and within their immunodominant clones. No significant difference in CD8+ Simpson's diversity was found between patients and healthy controls (P=0.060).

With respect to this clonotype: The antigen it recognizes is unknown. No quality values exist for individual bases; no much larger clone is one base distant.

TCR repertoires of sorted CD4+ and CD8+ blood T cells from severe aplastic anemia patients and healthy subjects were deep-sequenced in the study. Ficoll-Paque density gradient centrifugation was used to isolate peripheral blood mononuclear cells. Before DNA was extracted, CD4+ and CD8+ T cells were sorted using either FACS or magnetic beads. Genomic DNA was used as template for profiling of TCR beta VDJ combinations and CDR3 sequences. An Illumina HiSeq 2000 was the platform used for TCR repertoire sequencing. In the source study's methods: TRBV/TRBJ rearrangement plots, CDR3 size and DJ length profiles, and Simpson's diversity index were used to assess repertoires. The most abundant DNA sequence in the deep sequencing data was defined as the immunodominant clone. CDR3 amino acid sequences were checked for sharing across subjects and were also compared against the VDJdb database and published repertoires. TCRdb reprocessing: public reads trimmed at Q25 with fastp, clones called with MiXCR, in-frame beta chains kept. Rows are unified per CDR3 protein, each entry keeping the most common DNA and genes. TCRdb, not the authors, supplied the V and J calls. Within this sample are 200,000 to 250,000 distinct CDR3 sequences, with 34% of them counted one time only. The ten largest account for about 1.1% of the sample.

Trimming takes 4 bases from V and 3 bases from J, and the germline ends sit 14 bases apart. The germline V gene specifies SGDLS as CDR1 and YYNGEE as CDR2. The CDR3 numbers 15 residues from cysteine through phenylalanine. Only the CDR3 region is kept as DNA, spanning 45 bases read in frame from base 1. Source material: sorted CD4+, CD8+, or CD8+CD57+ T cells (not recorded which) from PBMCs. The receptor comes from a human donor in good health, serving as a control. In this chain, TRBV9 is recombined with TRBJ1-5; confidence is insufficient to name the D gene. The nucleotides are TGTGCCAGCAGCCTCGGACCTGAGATCAATCAGCCCCAGCATTTT. It encodes CASSLGPEINQPQHF.